This TCR beta chain comes out of a study of control samples from healthy donors and cancer patients. Produced via immunoSEQ multiplex PCR; TCRdb's table is partial and in-frame only. The repertoire holds approximately 150,000 clones, with about 90% as singletons. Germline assignment: CDR1 WSHSY and CDR2 SAAADI. This CDR3 region has 14 residues. Trimming pared 6 bases from V and 5 bases from J, leaving 17 bases between. This clonotype was sampled from a man younger than 40 in good health. Sequencing was performed on blood. This rearrangement joins TRBV10-2 to TRBJ2-7, with a possible D match to TRBD1 (6 bases). This CDR3 reads CASRFPQGSHEQYF. CDR3 bases: TGCGCCAGCAGGTTTCCCCAGGGGAGCCACGAGCAGTACTTC.